Each of the 26 T cell receptor beta chains below was sequenced from the same sample in a study of T cell responses to AZD1222 COVID-19 vaccine. Assay: immunoSEQ multiplex PCR; the TCRdb copy retains only in-frame clones and omits some. Of about 140,000 clones listed, roughly 90% are singletons. The specimen comprised peripheral blood, sampled on day 0 of AZD1222 vaccination. These receptors originate from an adult in good health.

V is TRBV7-2 and J is TRBJ2-7, with D possibly matching TRBD2 (5 bases). Trimming took off 5 bases at V and 5 bases at J, with 19 bases between the two ends. CDR3 length: 15 amino acids. The V gene's germline CDR1 is SGHTA and CDR2 FQGNSA. The CDR3 nucleotides are TGTGCCAGCAGCCATCGAAACTTGGGGAGCGACGAGCAGTACTTC. Amino acids: CASSHRNLGSDEQYF.

The chain couples TRBV5-1 to TRBJ1-1; D not resolved. The CDR3 runs to 11 residues. Germline CDR1 and CDR2: SGHRS and YFSETQ. Trimming shortened V by 4 bases and J by 11 bases, and 12 bases separated the two germline ends. CDR3 sequence reads: CASSEGVGAFF. CDR3 sequence (DNA): TGCGCCAGCAGCGAGGGAGTCGGTGCTTTCTTT.

This chain links TRBV10-2 with TRBJ2-4, with 8 bases fitting TRBD1. CDR3 length: 13 residues. The germline V gene has CDR1 WSHSY and CDR2 SAAADI. V lost 7 bases, J lost 8 bases, and 7 bases stayed unmatched. CDR3 sequence: CASKRQGIDIQYF. Written as DNA, the CDR3 is TGCGCCAGCAAGCGACAGGGGATAGACATTCAGTACTTC.

V gene TRBV19 combines with J gene TRBJ2-6; D is unclear. Between the trimmed V and J ends, which lost 8 bases and 0 bases, there was a span of 11 bases. This CDR3 is built from 15 residues. The germline CDR1 and CDR2 sequences are LNHDA and SQIVND (reference sequence). The CDR3 loop is CASLDRRSGANVLTF. CDR3 nucleotides: TGTGCCAGTCTCGATAGACGCTCTGGGGCCAACGTCCTGACTTTC.

The chain links TRBV28 to TRBJ1-5; D is perhaps TRBD1 (5 bases). This CDR3 comprises 16 residues. The V gene's germline CDR1 is MDHEN and CDR2 SYDVKM. Trimming pared 2 bases from V and 1 base from J, leaving 12 bases between. CDR3 sequence: CASSLGGNRSNQPQHF. CDR3 sequence (DNA): TGTGCCAGCAGTTTAGGGGGGAACCGAAGCAATCAGCCCCAGCATTTT.

The chain joins TRBV11-2 to TRBJ1-2, with D possibly being TRBD1 (6 bases). The germline V gene has CDR1 SGHAT and CDR2 FQNNGV. This CDR3 is 16 amino acids long. The V and J ends lost 5 bases and 0 bases respectively, with 16 bases between them. CDR3 residues: CASSATGTTSNYGYTF. In DNA, the CDR3 is TGTGCCAGCAGCGCTACCGGGACAACATCTAACTATGGCTACACCTTC. Complete variable domain (other parts from reference TRBV11-2 and TRBJ1-2): EAGVAQSPRYKIIEKRQSVAFWCNPISGHATLYWYQQILGQGPKLLIQFQNNGVVDDSQLPKDRFSAERLKGVDSTLKIQPAKLEDSAVYLCASSATGTTSNYGYTFGSGTRLTVV.

This chain uses TRBV7-6 with TRBJ2-3, with D hard to call. The CDR3 is 15 amino acids. The V and J ends lost 4 bases and 0 bases respectively, with 11 bases between them. Germline loops: CDR1 SGHVS, CDR2 FNYEAQ. The CDR3 here is CASSSLSSSTDTQYF. The CDR3 DNA is TGTGCCAGCAGCTCGCTTAGCAGTAGCACAGATACGCAGTATTTT.

This chain connects TRBV18 to TRBJ1-2; TRBD1 aligns across 12 bases. Germline-derived CDR1 and CDR2 are KGHSH and LQKENI. The CDR3 loop spans 18 amino acids. The J segment lost 4 bases and the V segment lost 4 bases, leaving 13 bases of the junction unmatched. DNA of the CDR3: TGTGCCAGCTCACAGGTCCGGGACAGGGGGCGGTTGAGCTATGGCTACACCTTC. It specifies CASSQVRDRGRLSYGYTF.

The V and J genes are TRBV11-3 and TRBJ2-7; 8 bases agree with TRBD2. Germline values: CDR1 SGHNT, CDR2 YENEEA. V lost 5 bases to trimming and J lost 6 bases; unmatched junction nucleotides: 3. The CDR3 has 12 amino acids. The CDR3 region has the DNA TGTGCCAGCAGCCCCCGGGGGGGCGAGCAGTACTTC. Amino acids: CASSPRGGEQYF.

The J gene is TRBJ1-2, the V gene TRBV19; D might be TRBD1 (6 bases). Trimming removed 10 bases at V and 2 bases at J, with 14 bases between. Germline V gene lookup returns CDR1 LNHDA and CDR2 SQIVND (reference sequence). This CDR3 spans 13 amino acids. The CDR3, as DNA: TGTGCCACCACCGCGAGGGGGAACTATGGCTACACCTTC. Protein product: CATTARGNYGYTF. Supplemented by reference TRBV19 and TRBJ1-2, the full variable domain reads DGGITQSPKYLFRKEGQNVTLSCEQNLNHDAMYWYRQDPGQGLRLIYYSQIVNDFQKGDIAEGYSVSREKKESFPLTVTSAQKNPTAFYLCATTARGNYGYTFGSGTRLTVV.

This clone is classed as medium-sized. CDR3 sequence: CASRRTGEYAEAFF. The DNA of the CDR3 is TGTGCCAGCAGGCGGACAGGGGAGTACGCTGAAGCTTTCTTT. This rearrangement joins TRBV6-5 to TRBJ1-1; 9 nucleotides line up with TRBD1. The V segment lost 6 bases and the J segment 6 bases; nucleotides outside the gene matches: 8. CDR1 and CDR2 (germline): MNHEY, SVGAGI. This CDR3 has 14 residues.

V gene TRBV6-5 combines with J gene TRBJ1-2, with no clear D. Germline values: CDR1 MNHEY, CDR2 SVGAGI. Trimming stripped 0 bases from V and 3 bases from J, with 5 bases between. The CDR3 is made up of 13 amino acids. The CDR3 sequence: CASSYSRDYGYTF. The DNA for the CDR3 is TGTGCCAGCAGTTACTCGCGAGACTATGGCTACACCTTC.

The J gene is TRBJ1-6, the V gene TRBV4-1; D is unresolved. CDR1 is MGHRA and CDR2 is YSYEKL in the germline V gene. This CDR3 has 15 amino acids. The V end lost 1 base, the J end lost 8 bases, and 12 bases lay between the germline ends. The CDR3 spells CASSQGATWDSPLHF. The CDR3 DNA is TGCGCCAGCAGCCAAGGGGCTACCTGGGATTCACCCCTCCACTTT.

There are a few counts of this clone. In nucleotides, the CDR3 is TGTGCCAGCTCAAAACAGGGGCAAGGCGGGGAGCTGTTTTTT. Translating it yields CASSKQGQGGELFF. The chain is built from TRBV18 and TRBJ2-2; TRBD1 matches 7 bases. V shed 5 bases, J shed 7 bases, and the junction held 7 bases outside the gene matches. Germline assignment: CDR1 KGHSH and CDR2 LQKENI. This CDR3 has 14 residues.

The rearrangement joins TRBV3-1 (or the pseudogene TRBV3-2) to TRBJ1-2, with a weak D call TRBD1 (5 bases). The germline V and J ends were trimmed by 4 bases and 4 bases, with 13 bases remaining between them. This CDR3 is 14 amino acids long. CDR1 and CDR2 (germline): LGHDT, YNNKEL (reference sequence). The CDR3 protein is CASSLLGATYGYTF. CDR3 nucleotides: TGTGCCAGCAGCCTTTTAGGGGCGACCTATGGCTACACCTTC.

This sequence joins TRBV7-2 and TRBJ2-3, with 15 positions matching TRBD2. V was pared by 5 bases and J by 3 bases, with 3 bases of the junction left unmatched. The length of the CDR3 is 16 residues. Germline CDR1 is SGHTA and CDR2 is FQGNSA. DNA of the CDR3: TGTGCCAGCAGCCTAGGACTAGCGGGAGGGACAGATACGCAGTATTTT. Translating gives CASSLGLAGGTDTQYF.

The V gene is TRBV5-1, the J gene TRBJ1-3; 7 bases are shared with TRBD1. With 3 bases clipped from V and 1 base from J, the junction kept 10 bases outside the gene matches. The CDR3 covers 17 residues. Germline lookup yields CDR1 SGHRS and CDR2 YFSETQ. This CDR3 reads CASSSQLQGDSGNTIYF. DNA of the CDR3: TGCGCCAGCAGCTCCCAACTGCAGGGGGATTCTGGAAACACCATATATTTT.

This clone has just a few counts. V gene TRBV29-1 combines with J gene TRBJ1-2, with D perhaps TRBD1 (5 bases). Per the germline V gene, CDR1 is SQVTM and CDR2 is ANQGSEA. The CDR3 runs to 12 residues. The V and J ends lost 4 bases and 2 bases respectively, with 8 bases between them. Written as DNA, the CDR3 is TGCAGCGTTGTGTGGGGCAACTATGGCTACACCTTC. The encoded protein is CSVVWGNYGYTF.

This rearrangement joins TRBV30 to TRBJ1-2; D unresolved. With 2 bases removed from V and 4 bases from J, the gap between germline ends came to 8 bases. Germline V gene data show CDR1 as GTSNPN and CDR2 as SVGIG (reference sequence). This CDR3 spans 12 amino acids. The CDR3 protein is CAWSRDSYGYTF. For the CDR3, the DNA is TGTGCCTGGAGTAGGGATAGCTATGGCTACACCTTC.

The CDR3 loop is CATRGRLGTDTQYF. CDR3 coding DNA: TGTGCCACCCGAGGGAGGTTGGGCACAGATACGCAGTATTTT. This chain uses TRBV6-6 with TRBJ2-3, with D possibly being TRBD2 (6 bases). V was trimmed by 10 bases and J by 1 base, leaving 15 bases between them. In germline, CDR1 is MNHNY, CDR2 SVGAGI (reference sequence). The CDR3 sequence is 14 residues long.

V gene TRBV7-6 combines with J gene TRBJ2-7, with 13 positions matching TRBD2. There are 16 residues in the CDR3. V lost 0 bases and J lost 7; bases outside the gene matches: 6. Germline loops: CDR1 SGHVS, CDR2 FNYEAQ. The CDR3 DNA sequence: TGTGCCAGCAGCTTAGCGTGGACTAGCGGGAGACGTGAGCAGTACTTC. It encodes CASSLAWTSGRREQYF.

The chain couples TRBV25-1 to TRBJ2-1, with 10 nucleotides matching TRBD2. This CDR3 comprises 15 residues. The ends lost 6 bases at V and 8 bases at J; junction bases unmatched: 10. Germline loops: CDR1 MGHDK, CDR2 SYGVNS. The CDR3, as DNA: TGTGCCAGCAGCGCCGGACTAGCGGCCCGACATGAGCAGTTCTTC. This gives the protein CASSAGLAARHEQFF. Full variable domain (outside the CDR3, taken from reference TRBV25-1 and TRBJ2-1): EADIYQTPRYLVIGTGKKITLECSQTMGHDKMYWYQQDPGMELHLIHYSYGVNSTEKGDLSSESTVSRIRTEHFPLTLESARPSHTSQYLCASSAGLAARHEQFFGPGTRLTVL.

V and J are TRBV5-1 and TRBJ1-2; D unresolved. Germline CDR1 is SGHRS and CDR2 is YFSETQ. This CDR3 spans 15 amino acids. The V and J ends lost 4 bases and 1 base respectively, with 14 bases between them. As DNA, the CDR3 is TGCGCCAGCAGCCCCTCGGGGAGATATAACTATGGCTACACCTTC. Its translation: CASSPSGRYNYGYTF.

The chain joins TRBV18 to TRBJ2-2, with D perhaps TRBD1 or TRBD2 (5 bases each). CDR1 is KGHSH, CDR2 LQKENI, per germline. The V end lost 2 bases, the J end lost 9 bases, and 16 bases lay between the germline ends. This CDR3 has 15 amino acids. The CDR3 region is CASSPSLSGTRELFF. The CDR3 region has the DNA TGTGCCAGCTCACCATCTTTATCCGGGACCAGGGAGCTGTTTTTT.

The rearrangement joins TRBV6-4 to TRBJ1-1, with unresolved D. Germline V CDR1 and CDR2: MRHNA, SNTAGT. The CDR3 covers 13 residues. The V end lost 2 bases, the J end lost 5 bases, and 9 bases lay between the germline ends. The CDR3 nucleotides read TGTGCCAGCAGTGACCACGGGGAGACTGAAGCTTTCTTT. It yields the protein CASSDHGETEAFF.

The chain recombines TRBV7-9 with TRBJ1-2; no firm D call. Germline lookup yields CDR1 SEHNR and CDR2 FQNEAQ (reference sequence). The germline V and J ends were trimmed by 2 bases and 3 bases, with 22 bases remaining between them. This CDR3 spans 18 amino acids. In DNA form, the CDR3 reads TGTGCCAGCAGCTTACCTGTTGGAACCACAAAGCCCGACTATGGCTACACCTTC. Amino acids: CASSLPVGTTKPDYGYTF.